This T cell receptor beta chain appears in the sequencing data of a study of blood T cells in healthy people across ages. Study-level results: TCR beta diversity was tightly associated with the proportion of naive T cells.

In germline, CDR1 is SNHLY, CDR2 FYNNEI. This CDR3 spans 12 amino acids. The V and J ends lost 11 bases and 6 bases respectively, with 16 bases between them. Primed by a sample-barcoded 5' primer and a J-beta primer mix, a second PCR proceeded for 7 to 11 cycles. TCRdb reprocessed the 5' RACE reads with MiXCR, giving one entry per CDR3 protein. The profile shows 800,000 or so distinct CDR3 sequences, 20% to 25% of them singletons. This clonotype appeared a few times. Its antigen is still unknown. Separately, the same data were catalogued under a study of T cells of mothers and their children. In that study: Every mother produced more than 10 million TCR beta CDR3 reads, whereas every child provided several million.

The sample was blood. This sequence joins TRBV2 and TRBJ1-1; D possibly corresponds to TRBD1 (5 bases). This sequence originates from a boy younger than 18 in good health. The CDR3 here is CAQPRGMAEAFF. The CDR3 nucleotides are TGTGCCCAACCGCGGGGGATGGCTGAAGCTTTCTTT.